Presented here are 17 T cell receptor beta chains from one specimen sequenced in a study of shared clonotypes between healthy human individuals. The method was immunoSEQ multiplex PCR; TCRdb's version includes in-frame clones alone and lacks a portion of them. The data hold about a million clones, with 76% observed a single time. The sample consisted of memory CD4+ T cells sorted from blood. Sample subset: CD45RA-negative fraction. The origin of the receptors is a young man in good health.

This clone was seen more than once but under ten times. The chain employs TRBV10-3 and TRBJ2-5; weak D call: TRBD1 (6 bases). The germline CDR1 and CDR2 sequences are ENHRY and SYGVKD. Trimming shortened V by 11 bases and J by 5 bases, and 24 bases separated the two germline ends. The CDR3 runs to 15 residues. As DNA, the CDR3 is TGTGCCTCTTCCCCGTGGGCAGGGGCTGGGGAGACCCAGTACTTC. Its translation is CASSPWAGAGETQYF.

This chain uses TRBV4-1 with TRBJ1-2; D unresolved. CDR1 and CDR2 from the germline V gene are MGHRA and YSYEKL. Trimming took off 2 bases at V and 1 base at J, with 2 bases between the two ends. There are 12 residues in the CDR3. CDR3 in DNA: TGCGCCAGCAGCCAACTTAACTATGGCTACACCTTC. Translation gives CASSQLNYGYTF.

As concerns this clone: This specimen includes other DNA sequences encoding the same CDR3. The chain joins TRBV19 to TRBJ1-5; 7 bases line up with TRBD1. This CDR3 is 13 amino acids long. Germline-derived CDR1 and CDR2 are LNHDA and SQIVND (reference sequence). J gave up 2 bases and V 8 bases, and 3 bases lay outside the gene matches. In DNA, the CDR3 is TGTGCCAGTGGAGGGACAGGCAATCAGCCCCAGCATTTT. Translation: CASGGTGNQPQHF.

This clone was found once. The genes are TRBV30 and TRBJ2-5; TRBD2 aligns across 10 bases. The V gene's germline CDR1 is GTSNPN and CDR2 SVGIG (reference sequence). The CDR3 runs to 14 residues. The J segment lost 4 bases and the V segment lost 7 bases, leaving 9 bases of the junction unmatched. CDR3 nucleotide sequence: TGTGCCTCCGAGCGGGGGGGCCTGGGAGAGACCCAGTACTTC. Translated: CASERGGLGETQYF. Together with reference TRBV30 and TRBJ2-5, the CDR3 gives the full variable domain: SQTIHQWPATLVQPVGSPLSLECTVEGTSNPNLYWYRQAAGRGLQLLFYSVGIGQISSEVPQNLSASRPQDRQFILSSKKLLLSDSGFYLCASERGGLGETQYFGPGTRLLVL.

A few counts support this clone. J is TRBJ2-7 and V is TRBV2; TRBD1 matches at 10 bases. CDR3 length equals 13 residues. V was pared by 4 bases and J by 5 bases, with 2 bases of the junction left unmatched. CDR1 and CDR2 (germline): SNHLY, FYNNEI. This chain's CDR3 is CASSGDRGNEQYF. The DNA of the CDR3 is TGTGCCAGCAGTGGGGACAGGGGAAACGAGCAGTACTTC.

The V gene is TRBV29-1, the J gene TRBJ2-2; 8 bases fit TRBD2. Germline loops: CDR1 SQVTM, CDR2 ANQGSEA. CDR3 size: 15 residues. CDR3 DNA sequence: TGCAGTACCCCTTCGGGAGGGCCTGACACCGGGGAGCTGTTTTTT. Amino acid sequence: CSTPSGGPDTGELFF.

This clone was seen a few times. This chain uses TRBV5-1 with TRBJ1-1; D is possibly TRBD1 (6 bases). This CDR3 contains 21 residues. V lost 2 bases and J 3 bases, leaving 32 bases between the germline ends. CDR1 SGHRS and CDR2 YFSETQ come from the germline V gene. The CDR3 bases are TGCGCCAGCAGCTTCCGGGGCTCCGGGATGGGACAAAACCAACGGGACACTGAAGCTTTCTTT. As protein: CASSFRGSGMGQNQRDTEAFF.

This chain connects TRBV19 to TRBJ1-2; maybe TRBD1 (5 bases). Germline loops: CDR1 LNHDA, CDR2 SQIVND (reference sequence). CDR3 size: 13 residues. V lost 3 bases and J 8 bases, leaving 13 bases between the germline ends. The CDR3 reads CASSMGDRGGYTF. The CDR3 nucleotides are TGTGCCAGTAGTATGGGGGATCGGGGAGGCTACACCTTC.

This clone appeared a few times. This chain joins TRBV7-3 and TRBJ2-7; D may be TRBD2 (5 bases). Trimming removed 5 bases from V and 0 bases from J, with 14 bases in between. The CDR3 loop spans 15 amino acids. Looked up from germline, CDR1 is SGHTA and CDR2 is FQGTGA. The CDR3: CASSLEAGDSYEQYF. CDR3 bases: TGTGCCAGCAGCCTTGAAGCCGGGGACTCCTACGAGCAGTACTTC.

This clone was found a few times. The genes are TRBV6-6 and TRBJ2-7; TRBD1 matches 7 bases. Germline CDR1 reads MNHNY; CDR2 reads SVGAGI (reference sequence). This CDR3 has 13 residues. V shed 9 bases and J 1 base; nucleotides not matched to a gene: 6. CDR3 residues: CASKGQPSYEQYF. CDR3 sequence (DNA): TGTGCCAGTAAGGGACAGCCTTCCTACGAGCAGTACTTC.

The chain has TRBV6-6 and TRBJ1-2; 8 bases are shared with TRBD1. After removal of 6 bases from V and 8 bases from J, the junction contained 8 bases not matched to a gene. This CDR3 has 13 amino acids. CDR1 and CDR2 (germline): MNHNY, SVGAGI (reference sequence). CDR3 coding DNA: TGTGCCAGCAGCCTTGGACAGGGTGCGGGCTACACCTTC. This gives the protein CASSLGQGAGYTF.

The chain couples TRBV5-1 to TRBJ2-5; tentative D call: TRBD1 (6 bases). The CDR3 length is 13 residues. Per the germline V gene, CDR1 is SGHRS and CDR2 is YFSETQ. V lost 5 bases, J lost 2 bases, and 10 bases lay in between. The CDR3 region is CASRGGTQETQYF. CDR3 nucleotide sequence: TGCGCCAGCAGAGGTGGGACACAAGAGACCCAGTACTTC.

This clone was counted between two and nine times. The final CDR3 position lacks the conserved phenylalanine or tryptophan, pointing to a likely read error. No DNA is shown, since the ends of the CDR3 on it are uncertain; the CDR3 is the one TCRdb lists. The rearrangement joins TRBV3-2 to TRBJ1-5. TRBV3-2 counts as a pseudogene. The CDR3 contains 8 residues when both ends are counted. CDR3 sequence: CASSLPLI.

The rearrangement joins TRBV6-1 to TRBJ1-4, with 8 bases lining up with TRBD1. V trimming: 7 bases; J trimming: 3 bases; junction bases outside the gene matches: 4. Germline V gene lookup returns CDR1 MNHNS and CDR2 SASEGT. The CDR3 length is 14 residues. This CDR3 is CASIPGQANEKLFF. The CDR3, as DNA: TGTGCCAGCATCCCGGGACAGGCTAATGAAAAACTGTTTTTT.

This chain joins TRBV18 and TRBJ1-2, with TRBD1 as a possible D gene (5 bases). Germline V gene lookup returns CDR1 KGHSH and CDR2 LQKENI. Trimming took 5 bases from V and 4 from J, leaving 11 bases between them. CDR3 length: 13 amino acids. The CDR3 coding sequence is TGTGCCAGCTCAGCGGGAGGGACCTATGGCTACACCTTC. Translated, it gives CASSAGGTYGYTF.

The J gene is TRBJ2-7, the V gene TRBV5-1; D is possibly TRBD1 or TRBD2 (5 bases each). Germline CDR1 reads SGHRS; CDR2 reads YFSETQ. The CDR3 is made up of 16 amino acids. The V and J ends lost 4 bases and 0 bases respectively, with 17 bases between them. CDR3 sequence (DNA): TGCGCCAGCAGCCCCTATTCGGGGCTAAGCTCCTACGAGCAGTACTTC. Translated, it gives CASSPYSGLSSYEQYF.

The V call is TRBV30, the J call TRBJ1-5, with D perhaps TRBD1 (6 bases). The CDR3 sequence is 17 residues long. Germline CDR1 GTSNPN, CDR2 SVGIG (reference sequence). The V gene lost 1 base and the J gene lost 0 bases, with 16 bases spanning the gap. CDR3 in DNA: TGTGCCTGGAGTGAGGGGGACCGTCCCGTTAGCAATCAGCCCCAGCATTTT. Its protein is CAWSEGDRPVSNQPQHF.